The 3 T cell receptor beta chains below were found in one sample sequenced in a study of identical twins. TCRdb recomputed calls from the 5' RACE reads with MiXCR, one row per CDR3 protein. Found here are under 800,000 distinct CDR3 sequences, around 21% of them singletons; the top ten hold over 4%. The sample was also reused in another study, on T cells expressing NK-cell markers.

Material for sequencing was PBMCs. The receptors originated from a woman aged 18-30 years in good health.

This clonotype has only a few counts. J is TRBJ2-1 and V is TRBV5-1, with D tentatively TRBD1 (6 bases). The V gene's germline CDR1 is SGHRS and CDR2 YFSETQ. Deletions cut 1 base from V and 6 bases from J, with 14 bases between. This CDR3 contains 15 residues. CDR3 sequence reads: CASSLSARGTNEQFF. CDR3 DNA: TGCGCCAGCAGCTTGTCGGCTAGGGGGACCAATGAGCAGTTCTTC. Full variable domain (rest looked up from reference TRBV5-1 and TRBJ2-1): KAGVTQTPRYLIKTRGQQVTLSCSPISGHRSVSWYQQTPGQGLQFLFEYFSETQRNKGNFPGRFSGRQFSNSRSEMNVSTLELGDSALYLCASSLSARGTNEQFFGPGTRLTVL.

A few counts support this clonotype. The V call is TRBV27, the J call TRBJ2-3, with 15 bases identical to TRBD2. The germline gives CDR1 MNHEY, CDR2 SMNVEV (reference sequence). The trim removed 6 bases at V and 1 base at J, leaving 8 bases unmatched. There are 18 residues in the CDR3. Written as DNA, the CDR3 is TGTGCCAGCAGCCCAGGACTAGCGGGGGGGCCTGGCACAGATACGCAGTATTTT. It specifies CASSPGLAGGPGTDTQYF.

The V and J genes are TRBV18 and TRBJ2-7; TRBD2 aligns across 11 bases. Germline assignment: CDR1 KGHSH and CDR2 LQKENI. Germline trimming cut 3 bases from V and 2 bases from J; bases unmatched to any gene: 6. This CDR3 has 16 residues. CDR3 residues: CASSPPGTSGAYEQYF. In DNA form, the CDR3 reads TGTGCCAGCTCACCCCCCGGGACTAGCGGAGCCTACGAGCAGTACTTC.